This T cell receptor beta chain was observed in a study of blood T cell repertoires in COVID-19. Study overall: T cells, B-cell-depleted T cells, or PBMCs provided the cDNA or gDNA that served as material.

The junction had 4 bases not matched to a gene; V was cut back by 5 bases and J by 4 bases. CDR1 is LGHDT, CDR2 YNNKEL, per germline (reference sequence). The CDR3 covers 13 residues. Generated by immunoSEQ multiplex PCR, the TCRdb table keeps only in-frame clones and is missing some. The data hold about 200,000 clones, with 78% observed a single time. The count of this clone is one. Material for sequencing was peripheral blood. V and J are TRBV3-1 (or the pseudogene TRBV3-2) and TRBJ1-1; 7 bases are a match to TRBD1. This clonotype was sampled from a woman of 80 years or more with active or convalescent COVID-19. CDR3: CASSTGTVTEAFF. In DNA form, the CDR3 reads TGTGCCAGCAGCACGGGGACAGTCACTGAAGCTTTCTTT.